This entry concerns a single TCR beta chain. This sample was taken from a study of T cell responses to AZD1222 COVID-19 vaccine. The ends lost 4 bases at V and 11 bases at J; junction bases unmatched: 10. The CDR3 runs to 13 residues. Germline CDR1 is SGHRS and CDR2 is YFSETQ. Data came from immunoSEQ multiplex PCR; TCRdb stores just in-frame clones and leaves some out. The repertoire consists of about 110,000 clones, with roughly 90% occurring once and the leading ten covering 5.1%. V gene TRBV5-1 combines with J gene TRBJ1-1; 8 nucleotides match TRBD1. The specimen was peripheral blood, collected on day 0 of AZD1222 vaccination. This clonotype was obtained from an adult in good health. The CDR3 nucleotides read TGCGCCAGCAGCCCGACAGGGGCGAGGGATGCTTTCTTT. It encodes CASSPTGARDAFF.